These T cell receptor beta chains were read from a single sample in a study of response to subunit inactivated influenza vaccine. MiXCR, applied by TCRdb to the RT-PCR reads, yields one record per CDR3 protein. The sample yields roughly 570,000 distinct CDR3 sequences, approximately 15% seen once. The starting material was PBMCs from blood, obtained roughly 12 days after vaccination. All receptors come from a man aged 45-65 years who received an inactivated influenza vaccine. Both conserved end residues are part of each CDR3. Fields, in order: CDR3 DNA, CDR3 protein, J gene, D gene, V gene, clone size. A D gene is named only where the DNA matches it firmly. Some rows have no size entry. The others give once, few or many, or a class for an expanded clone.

TGTGCCAGCAGTTTATCCCTAGTGCATGAGCAGTTCTTC CASSLSLVHEQFF TRBJ2-1 NA TRBV28 NA
TGTGCCAGCAGCGCTAGACCCACAGATACGCAGTATTTT CASSARPTDTQYF TRBJ2-3 NA TRBV12-3/TRBV12-4 few
TGCGCCAGCAGCTGGGGACAGGGGACAGATACGCAGTATTTT CASSWGQGTDTQYF TRBJ2-3 TRBD1 TRBV5-1 few
TGTGCCAGCAGTCCTCGGACAAAAGGTGACACCGGGGAGCTGTTTTTT CASSPRTKGDTGELFF TRBJ2-2 NA TRBV12-3/TRBV12-4 few
TGTGCCAGCAGCCAAGATCCGGGACTCTTGAACACTGAAGCTTTCTTT CASSQDPGLLNTEAFF TRBJ1-1 NA TRBV14 NA
TGCAGCGTTGGAGGTATCGGTGACGAGCAGTACTTC CSVGGIGDEQYF TRBJ2-7 NA TRBV29-1 few
TGTGCCAGCAGTTTGGGTATCGACGGGAACTATGGCTACACCTTC CASSLGIDGNYGYTF TRBJ1-2 NA TRBV28 NA
TGTGCCAGCAGCTTATTTGGGGGAAACACCGGGGAGCTGTTTTTT CASSLFGGNTGELFF TRBJ2-2 NA TRBV7-2 NA
TGCAGTGCTAGGGGACAGGGGTTTGGGAGTAGCAATCAGCCCCAGCATTTT CSARGQGFGSSNQPQHF TRBJ1-5 TRBD1 TRBV20-1 NA
TGTGCCACCAGCACCACAATCAACGGGGTAGGAGCTTTCTTT CATSTTINGVGAFF TRBJ1-1 NA TRBV15 NA
TGTGCCAGCACGGATGTCAGGGCCCGAACTGAAGCTTTCTTT CASTDVRARTEAFF TRBJ1-1 NA TRBV12-3/TRBV12-4 NA
TGTGCCACCCTCCCCCGACAGGGAAGCACAGATACGCAGTATTTT CATLPRQGSTDTQYF TRBJ2-3 TRBD1 TRBV28 NA
TGCAGCGTTGGGCACGTCGCCGGGCAGCCCCAGCATTTT CSVGHVAGQPQHF TRBJ1-5 NA TRBV29-1 NA
TGTGCCAGCAGCTCCCCAGGACTAGCGGGGGTCAAAAACATTCAGTACTTC CASSSPGLAGVKNIQYF TRBJ2-4 TRBD2 TRBV7-9 NA
TGTGCCAGCAGCTCTCAGGCAGACAGGCAGTATTTT CASSSQADRQYF TRBJ2-3 NA TRBV5-5 few
TGTGCCAGCAGCGTAGTACCGGGAGGTGGCTACACCTTC CASSVVPGGGYTF TRBJ1-2 NA TRBV9 NA
TGCGCCAGCAGCCAGGGCAGGGTAGTCGTTGAGCAGTTCTTC CASSQGRVVVEQFF TRBJ2-1 NA TRBV4-3 few
TGTGCCAGCAGTTTAGCCACCGACAGGGGGGACGACTACACCTTC CASSLATDRGDDYTF TRBJ1-2 TRBD1 TRBV12-3/TRBV12-4 few
TGCGCCAGCAGTCAGACCAGTTCTTGCGAGCAGTACTTC CASSQTSSCEQYF TRBJ2-7 NA TRBV23-1 few
TGCAGTGCTCGAGCGGAAGAGACCCAGTACTTC CSARAEETQYF TRBJ2-5 NA TRBV20-1 NA
TGTGCCAGCAGTAAACCCGACAGCTGGAACACTGAAGCTTTCTTT CASSKPDSWNTEAFF TRBJ1-1 NA TRBV2 NA
TGTGCCAGCGGGTTATCGGCAGGACAATTGCAGTACTTC CASGLSAGQLQYF TRBJ2-7 NA TRBV7-3 few
TGTGCCAGCAGCTTACAGAAGTACCCGCTAAACTACGAGCAGTACTTC CASSLQKYPLNYEQYF TRBJ2-7 NA TRBV7-8 NA
TGTGCCAGCAGCCTAGCCCCGGGCTACGAGCAGTACTTC CASSLAPGYEQYF TRBJ2-7 NA TRBV3-1 few
TGCGCCAGCAGCTTAAGCGAGGGGAGGAAGGAGACCCAGTACTTC CASSLSEGRKETQYF TRBJ2-5 NA TRBV4-1 few
TGTGCCAGCAGTCCTCGGGACAGGGGCCCGAACGTCCTGACTTTC CASSPRDRGPNVLTF TRBJ2-6 TRBD1 TRBV12-3/TRBV12-4 many
TGTGCCAGCAGCCAAGCGATTAGTCAGCCCCAGCATTTT CASSQAISQPQHF TRBJ1-5 NA TRBV4-2 few
TGTGCCAGCAGCTCCTTATATAGCAATCAGCCCCAGCATTTT CASSSLYSNQPQHF TRBJ1-5 NA TRBV7-9 few
TGTGCCAGCAGCTGGGCTCGGGGCCAAATTACCTACGAGCAGTACTTC CASSWARGQITYEQYF TRBJ2-7 NA TRBV3-1 NA
TGTGCCAGCAGAGATCGACAGGGTAAAAACACTGAAGCTTTCTTT CASRDRQGKNTEAFF TRBJ1-1 TRBD1 TRBV7-2 NA